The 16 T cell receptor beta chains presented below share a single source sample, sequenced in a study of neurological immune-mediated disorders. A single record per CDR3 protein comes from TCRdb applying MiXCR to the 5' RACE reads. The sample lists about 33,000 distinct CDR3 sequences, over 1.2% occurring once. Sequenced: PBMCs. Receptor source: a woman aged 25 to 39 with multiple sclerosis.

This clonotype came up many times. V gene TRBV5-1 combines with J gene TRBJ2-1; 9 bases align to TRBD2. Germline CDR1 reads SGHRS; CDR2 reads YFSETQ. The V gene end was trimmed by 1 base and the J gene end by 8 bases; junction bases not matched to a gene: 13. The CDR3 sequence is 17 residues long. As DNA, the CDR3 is TGCGCCAGCAGCTTGTCTTCGCGGGGGGGCCTTTGGGATGAGCAGTTCTTC. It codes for CASSLSSRGGLWDEQFF.

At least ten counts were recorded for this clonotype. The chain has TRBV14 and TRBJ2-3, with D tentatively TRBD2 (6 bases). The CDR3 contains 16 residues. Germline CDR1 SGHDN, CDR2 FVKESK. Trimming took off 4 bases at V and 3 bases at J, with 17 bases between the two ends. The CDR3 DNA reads TGTGCCAGCAGCCCGCAGGGAGCTAGCGTAACAGATACGCAGTATTTT. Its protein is CASSPQGASVTDTQYF.

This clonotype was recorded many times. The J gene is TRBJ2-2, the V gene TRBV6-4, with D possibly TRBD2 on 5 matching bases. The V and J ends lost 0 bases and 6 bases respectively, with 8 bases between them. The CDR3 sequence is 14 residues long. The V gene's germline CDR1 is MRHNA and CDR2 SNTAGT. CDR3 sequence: CASSDSREAGELFF. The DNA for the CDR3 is TGTGCCAGCAGTGACTCGAGGGAAGCCGGGGAGCTGTTTTTT.

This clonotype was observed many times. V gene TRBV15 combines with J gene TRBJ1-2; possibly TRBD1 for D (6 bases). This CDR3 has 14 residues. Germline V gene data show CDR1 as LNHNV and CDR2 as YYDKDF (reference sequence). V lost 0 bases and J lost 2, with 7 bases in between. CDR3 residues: CATSRDTGNYGYTF. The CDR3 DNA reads TGTGCCACCAGCAGAGATACAGGGAACTATGGCTACACCTTC. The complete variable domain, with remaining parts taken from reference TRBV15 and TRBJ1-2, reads DAMVIQNPRYQVTQFGKPVTLSCSQTLNHNVMYWYQQKSSQAPKLLFHYYDKDFNNEADTPDNFQSRRPNTSFCFLDIRSPGLGDTAMYLCATSRDTGNYGYTFGSGTRLTVV.

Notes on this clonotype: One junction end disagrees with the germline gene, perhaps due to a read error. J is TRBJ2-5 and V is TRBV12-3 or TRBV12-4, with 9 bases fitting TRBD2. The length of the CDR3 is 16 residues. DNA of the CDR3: TGTGCCAGCAGTTTAGCGCTAGCGGGGAGGGCAGAGACCCAGCACTTC. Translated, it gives CASSLALAGRAETQHF.

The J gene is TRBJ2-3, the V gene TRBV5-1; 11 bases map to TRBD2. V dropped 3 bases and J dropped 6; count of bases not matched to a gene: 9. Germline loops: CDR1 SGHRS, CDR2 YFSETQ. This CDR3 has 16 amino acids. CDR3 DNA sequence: TGCGCCAGCAGCTCTACACTAGCGGGGGCGGGGGATACGCAGTATTTT. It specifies CASSSTLAGAGDTQYF. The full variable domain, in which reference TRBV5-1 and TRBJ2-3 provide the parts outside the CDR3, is KAGVTQTPRYLIKTRGQQVTLSCSPISGHRSVSWYQQTPGQGLQFLFEYFSETQRNKGNFPGRFSGRQFSNSRSEMNVSTLELGDSALYLCASSSTLAGAGDTQYFGPGTRLTVL.

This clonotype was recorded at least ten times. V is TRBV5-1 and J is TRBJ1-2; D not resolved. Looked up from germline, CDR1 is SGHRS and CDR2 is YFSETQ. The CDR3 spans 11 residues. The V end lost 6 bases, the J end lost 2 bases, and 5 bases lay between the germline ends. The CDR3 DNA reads TGCGCCAGCACGGGAAACTATGGCTACACCTTC. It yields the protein CASTGNYGYTF.

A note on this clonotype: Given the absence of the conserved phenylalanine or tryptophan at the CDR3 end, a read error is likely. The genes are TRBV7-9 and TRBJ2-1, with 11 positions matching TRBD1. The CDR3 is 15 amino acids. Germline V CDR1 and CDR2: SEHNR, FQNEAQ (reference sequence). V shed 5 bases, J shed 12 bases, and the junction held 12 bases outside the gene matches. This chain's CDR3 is CASSPPGQGVYGQFC. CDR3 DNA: TGTGCCAGCAGCCCTCCGGGACAGGGGGTATATGGGCAGTTCTGC.

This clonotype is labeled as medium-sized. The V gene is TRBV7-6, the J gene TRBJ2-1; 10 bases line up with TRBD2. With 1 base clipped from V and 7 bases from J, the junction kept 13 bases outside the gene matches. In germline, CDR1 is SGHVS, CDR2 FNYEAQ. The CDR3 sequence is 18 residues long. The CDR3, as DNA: TGTGCCAGCAGCTTAGGATCCCTCGCAGATAGCGGGGGGAATGAGCAGTTCTTC. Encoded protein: CASSLGSLADSGGNEQFF.

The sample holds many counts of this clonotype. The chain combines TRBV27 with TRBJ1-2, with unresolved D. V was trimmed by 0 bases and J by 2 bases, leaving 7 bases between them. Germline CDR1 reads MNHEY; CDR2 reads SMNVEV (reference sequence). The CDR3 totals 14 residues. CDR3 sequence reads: CASSLSRTNYGYTF. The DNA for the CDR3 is TGTGCCAGCAGTTTATCGCGGACGAACTATGGCTACACCTTC.

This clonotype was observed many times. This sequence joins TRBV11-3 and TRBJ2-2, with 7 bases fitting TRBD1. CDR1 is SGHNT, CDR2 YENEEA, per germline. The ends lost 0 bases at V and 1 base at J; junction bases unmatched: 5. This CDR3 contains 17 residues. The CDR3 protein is CASSLEIGTENTGELFF. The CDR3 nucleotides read TGTGCCAGCAGCTTAGAAATTGGGACAGAGAACACCGGGGAGCTGTTTTTT.

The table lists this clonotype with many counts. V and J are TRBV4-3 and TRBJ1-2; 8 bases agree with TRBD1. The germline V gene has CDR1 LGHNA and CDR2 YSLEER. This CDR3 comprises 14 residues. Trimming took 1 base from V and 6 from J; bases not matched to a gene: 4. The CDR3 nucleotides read TGCGCCAGCAGCCAAGTGTACAGGGGGGATGGCTACACCTTC. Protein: CASSQVYRGDGYTF.

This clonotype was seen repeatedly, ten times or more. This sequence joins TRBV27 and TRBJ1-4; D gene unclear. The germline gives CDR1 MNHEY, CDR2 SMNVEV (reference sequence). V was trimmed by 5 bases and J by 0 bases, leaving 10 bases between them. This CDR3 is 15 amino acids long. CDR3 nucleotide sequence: TGTGCCAGCAGTCGTCGAATGGCAACTAATGAAAAACTGTTTTTT. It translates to CASSRRMATNEKLFF.

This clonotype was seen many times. For the CDR3, the DNA is TGTGCCAGCAGCTGGGACAGGAGCTCGTCTAATACGCAGTATTTT. This gives the protein CASSWDRSSSNTQYF. This chain links TRBV6-6 with TRBJ2-3; TRBD1 agrees at 8 bases. Trimming at V came to 6 bases and at J to 7 bases, leaving 12 bases not matched to a gene. The CDR3 sequence is 15 residues long. From germline, CDR1 is MNHNY and CDR2 SVGAGI (reference sequence).

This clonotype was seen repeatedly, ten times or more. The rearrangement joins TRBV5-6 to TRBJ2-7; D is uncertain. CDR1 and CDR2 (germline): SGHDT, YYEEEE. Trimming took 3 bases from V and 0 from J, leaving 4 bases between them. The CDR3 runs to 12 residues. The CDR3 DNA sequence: TGTGCCAGCAGCTGGAGCTCCTACGAGCAGTACTTC. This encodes CASSWSSYEQYF.

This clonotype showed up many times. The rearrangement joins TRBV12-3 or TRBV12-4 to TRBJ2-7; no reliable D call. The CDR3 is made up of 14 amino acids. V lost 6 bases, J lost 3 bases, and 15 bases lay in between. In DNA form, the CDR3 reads TGTGCCAGCAGGCAGATAAACTCCGGCTACGAGCAGTACTTC. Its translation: CASRQINSGYEQYF.